The TCR beta chain described here comes from a study of CD8 T cells in Susac syndrome. Random hexamers were used to reverse transcribe the RNA input (roughly 0.5 to 1 ug). MiXCR, applied by TCRdb to the immunoSEQ multiplex PCR reads, yields one record per CDR3 protein. This table holds roughly 140,000 distinct CDR3 sequences, over 85% found once. With 5 bases removed from V and 2 bases from J, the gap between germline ends came to 13 bases. This CDR3 has 14 residues. CDR1 and CDR2 from the germline V gene are SEHNR and FQNEAQ (reference sequence). The multiple sclerosis control group comprised treatment-naive patients with stable or active relapsing-remitting disease.

The clonotype originates from a human donor with multiple sclerosis. Material for sequencing was CD8+ T cells from PBMCs. The J gene is TRBJ2-7, the V gene TRBV7-9; D gene ambiguous. This CDR3 reads CASSHPGLTYEQYF. The CDR3 DNA sequence: TGTGCCAGCAGCCATCCCGGGCTTACCTACGAGCAGTACTTC.